The source of this T cell receptor (beta chain) is a study of shared clonotypes between healthy human individuals. Sequencing used immunoSEQ multiplex PCR; TCRdb keeps in-frame clones, though not all of them. The sample contains 500,000 or so clones, approximately 95% of which appear only once. V was trimmed by 6 bases and J by 3 bases, leaving 18 bases between them. Germline V gene sequence: CDR1 MDHEN, CDR2 SYDVKM. The CDR3 totals 15 residues. The sample comprised naive CD4+ T cells sorted from blood. The subset denotes: CD45RA+ positively selected. The chain employs TRBV28 and TRBJ2-7; perhaps TRBD2 as D (6 bases). The TCR comes from a woman younger than 45 in good health. Written as DNA, the CDR3 is TGTGCCAGCAGCGGAGGGGAGAGGGTTAGCTACGAGCAGTACTTC. Translating gives CASSGGERVSYEQYF.